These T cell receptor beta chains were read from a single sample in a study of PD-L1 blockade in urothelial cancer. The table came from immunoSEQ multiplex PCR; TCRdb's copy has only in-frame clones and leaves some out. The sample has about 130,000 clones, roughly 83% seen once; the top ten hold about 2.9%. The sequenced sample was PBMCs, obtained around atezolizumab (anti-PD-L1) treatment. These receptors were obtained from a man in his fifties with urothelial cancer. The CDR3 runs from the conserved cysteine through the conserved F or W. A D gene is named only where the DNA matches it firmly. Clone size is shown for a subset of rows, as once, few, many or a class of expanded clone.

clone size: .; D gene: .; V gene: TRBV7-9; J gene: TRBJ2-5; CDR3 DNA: TGTGCCAGCAGCTTCAGTCAAGAGACCCAGTACTTC; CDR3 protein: CASSFSQETQYF
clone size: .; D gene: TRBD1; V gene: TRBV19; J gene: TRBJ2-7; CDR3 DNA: TGTGCCAGTAGTGTGCCGGGACAGGGGCGCGAGCAGTACTTC; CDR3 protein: CASSVPGQGREQYF
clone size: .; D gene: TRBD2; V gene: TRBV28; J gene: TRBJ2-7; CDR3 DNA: TGTGCCAGCAGACGAGGACTAGCGGGAGCGTTATTC; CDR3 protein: CASRRGLAGALF
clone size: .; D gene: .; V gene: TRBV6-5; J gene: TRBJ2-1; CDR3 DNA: TGTGCCAGCAGTTACTCGCTACAGTACTCCTACAATGAGCAGTTCTTC; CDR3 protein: CASSYSLQYSYNEQFF
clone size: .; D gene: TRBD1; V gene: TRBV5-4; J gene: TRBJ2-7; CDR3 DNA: TGTGCCAGCAGTAACCGGGACAGGGTCCACGAGCAGTACTTC; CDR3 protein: CASSNRDRVHEQYF
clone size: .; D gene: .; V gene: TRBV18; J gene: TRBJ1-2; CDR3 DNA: TGTGCCAGCTCCCCCGAGGCCAAATCTAACTATGGCTACACCTTC; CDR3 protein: CASSPEAKSNYGYTF
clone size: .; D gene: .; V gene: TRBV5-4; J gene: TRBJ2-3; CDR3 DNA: TGTGCCAGCAGCCCCGCCCAGACACCGGCGGATACGCAGTATTTT; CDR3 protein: CASSPAQTPADTQYF
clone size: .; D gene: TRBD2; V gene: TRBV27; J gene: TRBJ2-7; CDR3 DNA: TGTGCCAGCAAACCGGGACTAGCTTCCCACGAGCAGTACTTC; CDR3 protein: CASKPGLASHEQYF
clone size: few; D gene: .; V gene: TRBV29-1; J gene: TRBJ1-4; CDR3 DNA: TGCAGCGTTCCCGGAGTTAATGAAAAACTGTTTTTT; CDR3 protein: CSVPGVNEKLFF
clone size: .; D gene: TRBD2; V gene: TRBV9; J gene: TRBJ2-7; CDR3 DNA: TGTGCCAGCAGCGTAGGCGGGAGGGGCAGGGGGTCCTACGAGCAGTACTTC; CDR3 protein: CASSVGGRGRGSYEQYF
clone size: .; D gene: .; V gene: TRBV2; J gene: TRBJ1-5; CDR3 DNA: TGTGCCAGCAGTGAGAGGAAGGACAATCAGCCCCAGCATTTT; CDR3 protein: CASSERKDNQPQHF
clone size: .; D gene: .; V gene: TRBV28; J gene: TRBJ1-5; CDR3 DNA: TGTGCCAGCAGTTTTTTTGCAGGGTATAATCAGCCCCAGCATTTT; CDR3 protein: CASSFFAGYNQPQHF
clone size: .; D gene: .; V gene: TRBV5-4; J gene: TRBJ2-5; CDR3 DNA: TGTGCCAGCAGTTCGTTTGATGGGGAGGAGACCCAGTACTTC; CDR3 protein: CASSSFDGEETQYF
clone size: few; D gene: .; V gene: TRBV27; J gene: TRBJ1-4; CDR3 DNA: TGTGCCAGCAGTTCTATCGGGGAAAAACTGTTTTTT; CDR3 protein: CASSSIGEKLFF
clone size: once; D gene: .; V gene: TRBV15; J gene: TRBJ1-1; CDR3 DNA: TGTGCCACCAATTTCGGGACAAGAAACACTGAAGCTTTCTTT; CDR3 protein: CATNFGTRNTEAFF
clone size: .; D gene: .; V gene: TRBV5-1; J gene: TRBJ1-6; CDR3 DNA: TGCGCCAGCAGCCTATTGGAGACCTATAATTCACCCCTCCACTTT; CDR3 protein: CASSLLETYNSPLHF
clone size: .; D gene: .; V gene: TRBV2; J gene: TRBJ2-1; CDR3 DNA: TGTGCCAGCCGAGCGGAAAGCTCCTACAATGAGCAGTTCTTC; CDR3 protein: CASRAESSYNEQFF
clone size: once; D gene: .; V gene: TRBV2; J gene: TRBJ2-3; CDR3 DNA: TGTGCCAGCACCCGACTGATACCTAGCACAGATACGCAGTATTTT; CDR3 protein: CASTRLIPSTDTQYF
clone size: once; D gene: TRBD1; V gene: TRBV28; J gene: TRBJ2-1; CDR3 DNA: TGTGCCAGCAGTACTACCGGGACAGGGACTAAAGATGAGCAGTTCTTC; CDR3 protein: CASSTTGTGTKDEQFF
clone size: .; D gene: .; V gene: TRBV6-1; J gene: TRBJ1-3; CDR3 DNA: TGTGCCAGCAGTGGGACAGCCCCTCCGCTCAAGCTCGGAAACACCATATATTTT; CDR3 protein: CASSGTAPPLKLGNTIYF
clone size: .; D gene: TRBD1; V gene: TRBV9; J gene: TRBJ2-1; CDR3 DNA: TGTGCCAGCAGCGTGACCGGGACAGGGGCGCACTATGAGCAGTTCTTC; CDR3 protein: CASSVTGTGAHYEQFF
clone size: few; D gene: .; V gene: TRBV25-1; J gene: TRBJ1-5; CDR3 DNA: TGTGCCAGCAGTGTCTTCTTCAATCAGCCCCAGCATTTT; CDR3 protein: CASSVFFNQPQHF
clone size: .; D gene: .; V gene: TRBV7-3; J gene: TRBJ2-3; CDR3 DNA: TGTGCCAGCAGCTTAATATCAGGCACAGATACGCAGTATTTT; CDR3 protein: CASSLISGTDTQYF
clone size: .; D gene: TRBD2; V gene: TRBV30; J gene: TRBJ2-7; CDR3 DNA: TGTGCCTGGAACAGACGCGCGGGGGCCGTAGCGGGGGAGCAGTACTTC; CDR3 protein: CAWNRRAGAVAGEQYF
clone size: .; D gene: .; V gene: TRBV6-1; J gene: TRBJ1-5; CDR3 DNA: TGTGCCAGCAGTGATGGTGACAGTGGCAATCAGCCCCAGCATTTT; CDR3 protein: CASSDGDSGNQPQHF
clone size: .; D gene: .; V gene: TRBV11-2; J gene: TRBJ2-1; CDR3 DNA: TGTGCCAGCAGCTTGGGGGGAGCGACCTACAATGAGCAGTTCTTC; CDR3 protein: CASSLGGATYNEQFF
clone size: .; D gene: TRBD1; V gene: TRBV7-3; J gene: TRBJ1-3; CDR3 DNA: TGTGCCAGCAGCCCGACTACAGGGGCTGGAAACACCATATATTTT; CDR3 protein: CASSPTTGAGNTIYF
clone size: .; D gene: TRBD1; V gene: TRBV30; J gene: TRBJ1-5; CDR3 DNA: TGTGCCTGGAGTAACAGGGGCATGAGGCCCCAGCATTTT; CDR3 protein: CAWSNRGMRPQHF
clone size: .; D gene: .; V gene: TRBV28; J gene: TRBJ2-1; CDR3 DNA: TGTGCCAGCAGTCCCCGACTTCAGGGCTACAATGAGCAGTTCTTC; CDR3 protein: CASSPRLQGYNEQFF
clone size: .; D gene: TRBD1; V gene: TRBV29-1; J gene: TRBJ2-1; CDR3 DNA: TGCAGCGTTAGGACAGGGGTCTCCTACAATGAGCAGTTCTTC; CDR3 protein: CSVRTGVSYNEQFF
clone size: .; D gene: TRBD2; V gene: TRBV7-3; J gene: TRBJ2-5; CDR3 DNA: TGTGCCAGCAGCCTGTCCAGGACTAGCGAGACCCAGTACTTC; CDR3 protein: CASSLSRTSETQYF
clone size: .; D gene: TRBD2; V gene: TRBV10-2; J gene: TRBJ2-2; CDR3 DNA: TGCGCCAGCGAAGATAACGGGAGGGCCCTCTCCGGGGAGCTGTTTTTT; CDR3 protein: CASEDNGRALSGELFF
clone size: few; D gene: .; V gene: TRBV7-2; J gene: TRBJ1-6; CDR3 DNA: TGTGCCAGCAGCTTAAGCAATCGGAATTCACCCCTCCACTTT; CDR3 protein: CASSLSNRNSPLHF
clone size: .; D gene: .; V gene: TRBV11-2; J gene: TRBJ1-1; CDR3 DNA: TGTGCCAGCAGCTTTGGACAGAACACTGAAGCTTTCTTT; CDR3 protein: CASSFGQNTEAFF
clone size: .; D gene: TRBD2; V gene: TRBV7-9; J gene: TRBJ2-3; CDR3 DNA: TGTGCCAGCAGCCCTCAGCGGCTAGCGGGGGCTAGCACAGATACGCAGTATTTT; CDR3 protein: CASSPQRLAGASTDTQYF
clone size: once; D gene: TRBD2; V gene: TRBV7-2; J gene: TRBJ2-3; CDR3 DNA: TGTGCCAGCAGCTTTGGTAGCGGGAGGGCCTTCACAGATACGCAGTATTTT; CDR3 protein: CASSFGSGRAFTDTQYF
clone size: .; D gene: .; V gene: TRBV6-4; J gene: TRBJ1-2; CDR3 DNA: TGTGCCAGCAGTGACTCAGACAGCTCCTATGGCTACACCTTC; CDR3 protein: CASSDSDSSYGYTF
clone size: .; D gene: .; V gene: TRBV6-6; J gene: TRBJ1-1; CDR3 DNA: TGTGCCAGCAGTTCGACAGGCCCAAACACTGAAGCTTTCTTT; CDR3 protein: CASSSTGPNTEAFF
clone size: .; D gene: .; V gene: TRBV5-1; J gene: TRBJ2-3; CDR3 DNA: TGCGCCAGCAGCTTTTTTTCACAGGGCGGTGGGACAGATACGCAGTATTTT; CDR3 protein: CASSFFSQGGGTDTQYF
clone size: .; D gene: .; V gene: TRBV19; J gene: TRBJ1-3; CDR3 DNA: TGTGCCAGTAGTCTAAAAGAGGACAGCTCTGGAAACACCATATATTTT; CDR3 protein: CASSLKEDSSGNTIYF
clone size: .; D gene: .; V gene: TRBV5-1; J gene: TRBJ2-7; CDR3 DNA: TGCGCCAGCAGCTTGGACCAGTACGAGCAGTACTTC; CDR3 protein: CASSLDQYEQYF
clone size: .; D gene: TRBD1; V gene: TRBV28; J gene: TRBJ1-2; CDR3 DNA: TGTGCCAGCAGTGAGGGACAGTATAACTATGGCTACACCTTC; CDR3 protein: CASSEGQYNYGYTF
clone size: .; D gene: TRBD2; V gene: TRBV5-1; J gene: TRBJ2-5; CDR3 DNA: TGCGCCAGCAGCTCTCAGGGGACTAGCGGCTACCAAGAGACCCAGTACTTC; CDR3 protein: CASSSQGTSGYQETQYF
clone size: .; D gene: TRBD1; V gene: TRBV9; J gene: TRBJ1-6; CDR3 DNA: TGTGCCAGCAGCCCCGGGACAGGTTATAATTCACCCCTCCACTTT; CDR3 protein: CASSPGTGYNSPLHF
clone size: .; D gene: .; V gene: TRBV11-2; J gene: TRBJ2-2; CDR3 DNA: TGTGCCAGCAGCTTAGACAGGGTCTCGCCCGGGGAGCTGTTTTTT; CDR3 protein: CASSLDRVSPGELFF
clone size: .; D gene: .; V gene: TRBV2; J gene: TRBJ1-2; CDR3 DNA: TGTGCCAGCAGTGAAGGTCAAGGGGTGGATGGCTACACCTTC; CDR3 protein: CASSEGQGVDGYTF
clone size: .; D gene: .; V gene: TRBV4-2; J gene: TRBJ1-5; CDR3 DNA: TGTGCCAGCAGCCAAGAGTTGCAGGCAACTTGGCAGCCCCAGCATTTT; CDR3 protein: CASSQELQATWQPQHF
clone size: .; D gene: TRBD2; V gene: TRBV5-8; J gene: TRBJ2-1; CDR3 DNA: TGTGCCAGCAGCGCTATCTTGGGGCGGACTAGCGGGAACAATGAGCAGTTCTTC; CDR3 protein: CASSAILGRTSGNNEQFF
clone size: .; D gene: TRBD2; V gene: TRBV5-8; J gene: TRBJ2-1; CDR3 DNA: TGTGCCAGCAGCTTGGGCCTAGCGGGGTACAATGAGCAGTTCTTC; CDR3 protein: CASSLGLAGYNEQFF
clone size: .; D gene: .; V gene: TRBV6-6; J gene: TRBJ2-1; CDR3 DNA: TGTGCCAGCAGTTACTCTGGGGGCTTCTACAATGAGCAGTTCTTC; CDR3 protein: CASSYSGGFYNEQFF
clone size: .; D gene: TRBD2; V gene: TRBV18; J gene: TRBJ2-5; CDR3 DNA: TGTGCCAGCTCACCTAGGGTAGCGGGAGAGACCCAGTACTTC; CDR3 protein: CASSPRVAGETQYF
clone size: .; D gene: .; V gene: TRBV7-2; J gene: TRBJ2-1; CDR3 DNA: TGTGCCAGCAGCCCCGGACTACTCTCCTACAATGAGCAGTTCTTC; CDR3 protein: CASSPGLLSYNEQFF